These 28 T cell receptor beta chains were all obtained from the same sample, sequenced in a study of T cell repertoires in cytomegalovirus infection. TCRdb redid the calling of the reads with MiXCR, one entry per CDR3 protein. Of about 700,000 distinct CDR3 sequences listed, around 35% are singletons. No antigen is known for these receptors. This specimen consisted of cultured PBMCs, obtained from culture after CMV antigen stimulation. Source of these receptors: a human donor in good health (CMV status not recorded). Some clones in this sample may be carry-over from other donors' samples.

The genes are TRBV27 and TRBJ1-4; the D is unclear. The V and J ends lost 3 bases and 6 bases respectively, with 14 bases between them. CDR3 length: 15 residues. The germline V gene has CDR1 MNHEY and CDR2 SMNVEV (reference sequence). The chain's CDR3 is CASSFYGRRDEKLFF. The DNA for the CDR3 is TGTGCCAGCAGTTTTTATGGCAGGAGAGATGAAAAACTGTTTTTT.

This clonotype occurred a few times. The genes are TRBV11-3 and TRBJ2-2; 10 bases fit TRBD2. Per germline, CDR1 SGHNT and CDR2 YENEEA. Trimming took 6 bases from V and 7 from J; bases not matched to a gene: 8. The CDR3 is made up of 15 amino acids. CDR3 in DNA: TGTGCCAGCAGTCAGACCGGGACTAGCGTCGGGGAGCTGTTTTTT. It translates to CASSQTGTSVGELFF.

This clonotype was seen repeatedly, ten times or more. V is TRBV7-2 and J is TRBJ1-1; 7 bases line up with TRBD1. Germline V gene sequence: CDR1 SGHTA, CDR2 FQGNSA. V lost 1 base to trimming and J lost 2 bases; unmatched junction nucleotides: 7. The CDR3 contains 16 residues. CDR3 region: CASSLDGGTANTEAFF. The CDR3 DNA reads TGTGCCAGCAGCTTAGATGGGGGGACAGCAAACACTGAAGCTTTCTTT.

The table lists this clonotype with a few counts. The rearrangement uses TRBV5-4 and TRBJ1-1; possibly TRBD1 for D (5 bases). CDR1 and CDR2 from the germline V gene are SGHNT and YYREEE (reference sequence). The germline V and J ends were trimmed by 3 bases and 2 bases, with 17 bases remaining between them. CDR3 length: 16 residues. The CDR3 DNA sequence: TGTGCCAGCAGCTCGGACCCGGGACGGCTCAACACTGAAGCTTTCTTT. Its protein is CASSSDPGRLNTEAFF.

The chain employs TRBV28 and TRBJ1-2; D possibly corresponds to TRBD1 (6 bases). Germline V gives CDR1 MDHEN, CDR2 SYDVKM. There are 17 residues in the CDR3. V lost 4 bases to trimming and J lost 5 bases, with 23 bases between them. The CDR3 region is CASSSPRGAQRRYGYTF. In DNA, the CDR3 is TGTGCCAGCAGTTCCCCGCGGGGGGCGCAGCGACGATATGGCTACACCTTC.

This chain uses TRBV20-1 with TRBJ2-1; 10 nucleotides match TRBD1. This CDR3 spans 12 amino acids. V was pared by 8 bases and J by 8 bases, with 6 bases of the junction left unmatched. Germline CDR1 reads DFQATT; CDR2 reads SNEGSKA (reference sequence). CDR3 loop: CSSPGQGYEQFF. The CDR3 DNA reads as TGCAGTTCACCGGGACAGGGGTATGAGCAGTTCTTC.

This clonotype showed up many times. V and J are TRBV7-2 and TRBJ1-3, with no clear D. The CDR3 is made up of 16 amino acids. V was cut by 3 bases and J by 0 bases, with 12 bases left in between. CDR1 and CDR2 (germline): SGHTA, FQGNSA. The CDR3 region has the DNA TGTGCCAGCAGCTTGCAAGGCTTTCACTCTGGAAACACCATATATTTT. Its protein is CASSLQGFHSGNTIYF.

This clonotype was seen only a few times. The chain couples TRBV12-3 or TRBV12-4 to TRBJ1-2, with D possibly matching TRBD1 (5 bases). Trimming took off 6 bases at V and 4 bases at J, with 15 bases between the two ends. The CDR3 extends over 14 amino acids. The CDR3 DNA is TGTGCCAGCAGGCCTCCGGGGGGAGCCTATGGCTACACCTTC. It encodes CASRPPGGAYGYTF.

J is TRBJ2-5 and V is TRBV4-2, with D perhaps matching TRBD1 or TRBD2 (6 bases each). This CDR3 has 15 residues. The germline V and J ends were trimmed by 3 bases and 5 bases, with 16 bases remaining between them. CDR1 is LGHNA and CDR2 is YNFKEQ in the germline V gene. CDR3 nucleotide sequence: TGTGCCAGCAGCCAGCCGGTCGGGGGCCTCGAGACCCAGTACTTC. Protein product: CASSQPVGGLETQYF.

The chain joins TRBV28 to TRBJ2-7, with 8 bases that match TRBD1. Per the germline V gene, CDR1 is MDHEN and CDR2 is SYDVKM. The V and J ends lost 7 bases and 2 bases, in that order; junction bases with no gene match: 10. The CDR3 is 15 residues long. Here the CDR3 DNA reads TGTGCCAGCAAACTGCCCCGACAGGGGCCCTACGAGCAGTACTTC. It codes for CASKLPRQGPYEQYF.

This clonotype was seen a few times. CDR3 sequence: CASSPFRGGSTDTQYF. The CDR3 region has the DNA TGTGCCAGCAGTCCCTTCCGGGGTGGGAGCACAGATACGCAGTATTTT. The chain links TRBV28 to TRBJ2-3; a weak D match, TRBD2 (5 bases). The CDR3 is 16 amino acids. Per germline, CDR1 MDHEN and CDR2 SYDVKM. The V gene lost 5 bases and the J gene lost 0 bases, with 15 bases spanning the gap.

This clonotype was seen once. CDR3: CASSGDGKNEKLFF. The CDR3 nucleotides read TGTGCCAGCAGTGGCGACGGGAAGAATGAAAAACTGTTTTTT. This chain joins TRBV2 and TRBJ1-4; D gene unclear. The V gene lost 4 bases and the J gene lost 5 bases, with 11 bases spanning the gap. The CDR3 loop spans 14 amino acids. Germline V gene sequence: CDR1 SNHLY, CDR2 FYNNEI.

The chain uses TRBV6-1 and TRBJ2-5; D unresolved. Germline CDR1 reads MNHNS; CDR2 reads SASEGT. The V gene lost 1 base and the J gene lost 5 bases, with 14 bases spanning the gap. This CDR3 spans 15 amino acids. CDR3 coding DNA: TGTGCCAGCAGTGAAGTGCCCACCCCCCCCGAGACCCAGTACTTC. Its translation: CASSEVPTPPETQYF.

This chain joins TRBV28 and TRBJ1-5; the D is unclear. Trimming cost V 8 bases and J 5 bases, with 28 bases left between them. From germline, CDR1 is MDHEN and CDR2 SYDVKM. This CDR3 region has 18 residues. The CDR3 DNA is TGTGCCAGCTTCCACCCCTCCGGTGGTAGGACTGTTGATCAGCCCCAGCATTTT. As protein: CASFHPSGGRTVDQPQHF.

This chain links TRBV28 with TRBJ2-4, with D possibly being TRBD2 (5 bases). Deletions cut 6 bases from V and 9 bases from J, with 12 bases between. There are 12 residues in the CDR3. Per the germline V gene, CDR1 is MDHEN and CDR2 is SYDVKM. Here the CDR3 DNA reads TGTGCCAGCAGAGAGGGAAGAAGCATTCAGTACTTC. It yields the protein CASREGRSIQYF.

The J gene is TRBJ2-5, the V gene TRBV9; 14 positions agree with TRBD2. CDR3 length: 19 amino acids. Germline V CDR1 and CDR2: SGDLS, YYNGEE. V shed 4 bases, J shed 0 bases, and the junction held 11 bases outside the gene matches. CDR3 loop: CASSKTTPGLAGDQETQYF. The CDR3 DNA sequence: TGTGCCAGCAGCAAAACTACACCGGGACTAGCGGGGGACCAAGAGACCCAGTACTTC.

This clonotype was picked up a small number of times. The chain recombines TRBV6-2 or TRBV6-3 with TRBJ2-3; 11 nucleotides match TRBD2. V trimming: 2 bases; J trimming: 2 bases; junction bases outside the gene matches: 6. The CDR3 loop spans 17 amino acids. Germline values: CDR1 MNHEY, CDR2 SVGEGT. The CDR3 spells CASSYRGTSGITDTQYF. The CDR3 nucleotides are TGTGCCAGCAGTTACAGGGGGACTAGCGGTATCACAGATACGCAGTATTTT.

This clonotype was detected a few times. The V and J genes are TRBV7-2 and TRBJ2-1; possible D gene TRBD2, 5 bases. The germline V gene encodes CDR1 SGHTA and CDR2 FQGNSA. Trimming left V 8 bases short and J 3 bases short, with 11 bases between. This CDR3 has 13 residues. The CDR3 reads CASGKGDYNEQFF. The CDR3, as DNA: TGTGCCAGCGGGAAGGGAGACTACAATGAGCAGTTCTTC.

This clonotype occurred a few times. CDR3 protein: CATGRGTDGELFF. The CDR3 nucleotides read TGTGCTACGGGCCGGGGAACAGACGGGGAGCTGTTTTTT. The chain recombines TRBV12-5 with TRBJ2-2, with a possible D match to TRBD2 (5 bases). The ends were cut back, 10 bases at V and 7 bases at J, with 16 bases in the middle. There are 13 residues in the CDR3. Germline CDR1 and CDR2: LGHNT and FRNRAP.

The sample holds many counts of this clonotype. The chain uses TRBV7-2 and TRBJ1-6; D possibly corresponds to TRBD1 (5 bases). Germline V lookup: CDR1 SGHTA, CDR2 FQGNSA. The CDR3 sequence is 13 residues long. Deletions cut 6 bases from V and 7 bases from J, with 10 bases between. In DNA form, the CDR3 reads TGTGCCAGCAGTCTTAACAGGAATTCACCCCTCCACTTT. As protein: CASSLNRNSPLHF. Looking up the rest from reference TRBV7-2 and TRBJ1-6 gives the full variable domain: GAGVSQSPSNKVTEKGKDVELRCDPISGHTALYWYRQSLGQGLEFLIYFQGNSAPDKSGLPSDRFSAERTGGSVSTLTIQRTQQEDSAVYLCASSLNRNSPLHFGNGTRLTVT.

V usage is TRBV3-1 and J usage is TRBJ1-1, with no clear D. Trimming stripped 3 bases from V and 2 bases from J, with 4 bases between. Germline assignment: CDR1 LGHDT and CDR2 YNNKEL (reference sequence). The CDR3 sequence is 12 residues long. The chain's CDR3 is CASSQINTEAFF. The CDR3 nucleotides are TGTGCCAGCAGCCAGATTAACACTGAAGCTTTCTTT.

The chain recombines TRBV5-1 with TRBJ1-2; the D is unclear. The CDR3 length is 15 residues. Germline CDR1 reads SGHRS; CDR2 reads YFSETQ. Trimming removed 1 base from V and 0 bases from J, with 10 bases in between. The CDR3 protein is CASSLRTDTNYGYTF. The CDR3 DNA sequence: TGCGCCAGCAGCTTGAGGACGGATACTAACTATGGCTACACCTTC.

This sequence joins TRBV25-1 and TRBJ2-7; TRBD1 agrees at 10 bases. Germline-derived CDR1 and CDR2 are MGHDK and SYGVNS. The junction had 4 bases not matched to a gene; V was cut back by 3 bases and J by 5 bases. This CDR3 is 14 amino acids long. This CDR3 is CASSDDRGQNEQYF. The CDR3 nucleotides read TGTGCCAGCAGTGACGACAGGGGGCAAAACGAGCAGTACTTC.

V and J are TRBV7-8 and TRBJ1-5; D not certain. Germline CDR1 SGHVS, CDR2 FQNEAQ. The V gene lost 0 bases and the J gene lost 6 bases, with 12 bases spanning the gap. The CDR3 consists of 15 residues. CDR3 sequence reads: CASSLAVPGVQPQHF. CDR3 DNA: TGTGCCAGCAGCTTAGCAGTGCCGGGAGTTCAGCCCCAGCATTTT.

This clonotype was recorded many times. This CDR3 is CASSPVGTDTQYF. The CDR3 bases are TGTGCCAGCAGTCCCGTAGGGACAGATACGCAGTATTTT. This chain uses TRBV12-3 or TRBV12-4 with TRBJ2-3; no clear D. CDR3 size: 13 residues. The V end lost 5 bases, the J end lost 3 bases, and 9 bases lay between the germline ends.

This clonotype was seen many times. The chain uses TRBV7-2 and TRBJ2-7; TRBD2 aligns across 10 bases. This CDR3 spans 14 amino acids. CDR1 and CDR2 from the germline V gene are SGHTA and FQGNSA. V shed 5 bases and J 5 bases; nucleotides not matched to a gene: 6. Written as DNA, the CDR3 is TGTGCCAGCAGCAATAGCGGGGGGCCCCACGAGCAGTACTTC. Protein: CASSNSGGPHEQYF.

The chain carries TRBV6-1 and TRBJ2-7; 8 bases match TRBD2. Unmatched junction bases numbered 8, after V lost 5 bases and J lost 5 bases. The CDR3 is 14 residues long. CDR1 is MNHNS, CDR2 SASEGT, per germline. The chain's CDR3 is CASSRGTRGDEQYF. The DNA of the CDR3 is TGTGCCAGCAGTAGGGGGACTAGAGGTGACGAGCAGTACTTC.

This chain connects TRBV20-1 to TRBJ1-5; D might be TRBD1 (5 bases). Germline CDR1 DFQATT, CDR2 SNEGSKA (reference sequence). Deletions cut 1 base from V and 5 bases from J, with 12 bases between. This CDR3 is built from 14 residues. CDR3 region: CSARVVRGDQPQHF. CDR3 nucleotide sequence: TGCAGTGCTAGAGTAGTAAGGGGAGATCAGCCCCAGCATTTT.